The next 32 T cell receptor beta chains were all read from a single sample in a study of T-cell memory formation after mild COVID-19. TCRdb redid the calling of the 5' RACE reads with MiXCR, one entry per CDR3 protein. The table includes about 600,000 distinct CDR3 sequences, 20% to 25% detected once. Material: PBMCs or a T cell subset sorted from them (not recorded which). The receptors stem from an adult woman who had mild COVID-19 (a few samples of this study predate the infection). Cell type and time point are not known.

This chain connects TRBV21-1 to TRBJ2-3; the tabulated D call, TRBD1, remains unverified against the DNA. TRBV21-1 is a listed pseudogene. The CDR3 loop spans 15 amino acids. Here the CDR3 DNA reads TGTGCCAGCAGGCCGGGACAGGAGTTGGCAGATACGCAGTATTTT. This codes for CASRPGQELADTQYF.

The chain recombines TRBV6-5 with TRBJ1-5; weak D call: TRBD1 (6 bases). The germline V and J ends were trimmed by 0 bases and 7 bases, with 10 bases remaining between them. Germline lookup yields CDR1 MNHEY and CDR2 SVGAGI. The CDR3 is made up of 14 amino acids. The CDR3 protein is CASSYSGQGQPQHF. For the CDR3, the DNA is TGTGCCAGCAGTTACTCGGGACAAGGCCAGCCCCAGCATTTT.

This clonotype turned up a few times. The V and J genes are TRBV5-6 and TRBJ1-2, with D uncertain. The germline CDR1 and CDR2 sequences are SGHDT and YYEEEE. This CDR3 is 13 amino acids long. Trimming left V 4 bases short and J 8 bases short, with 15 bases between. The CDR3 DNA reads as TGTGCCAGCAGCGACGCCCCGCCTGACGGCTACACCTTC. It encodes CASSDAPPDGYTF.

This clonotype was found a few times. The rearrangement joins TRBV7-9 to TRBJ2-6, with 7 bases aligning to TRBD1. Germline lookup yields CDR1 SEHNR and CDR2 FQNEAQ (reference sequence). Losses at the gene ends were 3 bases for V and 0 bases for J; bases not matched to a gene: 5. This CDR3 comprises 17 residues. This CDR3 is CASSFLTGYSGANVLTF. CDR3 bases: TGTGCCAGCAGCTTTCTGACAGGGTACTCTGGGGCCAACGTCCTGACTTTC.

The chain uses TRBV20-1 and TRBJ2-5; either TRBD1 or TRBD2 may fit D (6 bases each). Trimming removed 6 bases from V and 4 bases from J, with 18 bases in between. The germline V gene has CDR1 DFQATT and CDR2 SNEGSKA (reference sequence). The CDR3 extends over 14 amino acids. CDR3 DNA sequence: TGCAGTGCCGGAGGGGGGAGCGGACGAGAGACCCAGTACTTC. The encoded protein is CSAGGGSGRETQYF.

This clonotype was counted only a few times. The chain is built from TRBV5-4 and TRBJ2-1, with D tentatively TRBD1 (6 bases). The germline CDR1 and CDR2 sequences are SGHNT and YYREEE (reference sequence). V was shortened by 5 bases and J by 4 bases, with 16 bases between the two germline ends. CDR3 size: 15 residues. In DNA, the CDR3 is TGTGCCAGCAGTTACACAGGGTCGGCTTACAATGAGCAGTTCTTC. It is translated as CASSYTGSAYNEQFF. Full variable domain (missing parts from reference TRBV5-4 and TRBJ2-1): ETGVTQSPTHLIKTRGQQVTLRCSSQSGHNTVSWYQQALGQGPQFIFQYYREEENGRGNFPPRFSGLQFPNYSSELNVNALELDDSALYLCASSYTGSAYNEQFFGPGTRLTVL.

This clonotype was detected ten times or more. The chain couples TRBV7-9 to TRBJ2-1; D might be TRBD1 (6 bases). This CDR3 spans 14 amino acids. The V end lost 4 bases, the J end lost 4 bases, and 11 bases lay between the germline ends. Germline V gives CDR1 SEHNR, CDR2 FQNEAQ (reference sequence). In DNA, the CDR3 is TGTGCCAGCAGCTCCTCAAGGGGGTACAATGAGCAGTTCTTC. Amino acid sequence: CASSSSRGYNEQFF.

This clonotype was seen a handful of times. The chain links TRBV7-2 to TRBJ1-1; D ambiguous. Germline lookup yields CDR1 SGHTA and CDR2 FQGNSA. This CDR3 region has 13 residues. Trimming pared 0 bases from V and 10 bases from J, leaving 12 bases between. The CDR3 DNA is TGTGCCAGCAGCTTAGCGCGGGCATCGGGAGCTTTCTTT. It translates to CASSLARASGAFF.

The chain carries TRBV2 and TRBJ2-7; TRBD1 aligns across 7 bases. The CDR3 runs 13 residues. V lost 10 bases and J lost 0; bases outside the gene matches: 6. Germline lookup yields CDR1 SNHLY and CDR2 FYNNEI. The CDR3 bases are TGTGCCAACCACAGGGGAAGCTCCTACGAGCAGTACTTC. Amino acid sequence: CANHRGSSYEQYF.

This clonotype was detected only a few times. The genes are TRBV7-9 and TRBJ2-3; no reliable D call. This CDR3 is built from 15 residues. From germline, CDR1 is SEHNR and CDR2 FQNEAQ (reference sequence). V was shortened by 2 bases and J by 0 bases, with 9 bases between the two germline ends. The CDR3 coding sequence is TGTGCCAGCAGCTTACCGGGCCTTAGCACAGATACGCAGTATTTT. Translated, it gives CASSLPGLSTDTQYF. The full variable domain, with the rest looked up from reference TRBV7-9 and TRBJ2-3, is DTGVSQNPRHKITKRGQNVTFRCDPISEHNRLYWYRQTLGQGPEFLTYFQNEAQLEKSRLLSDRFSAERPKGSFSTLEIQRTEQGDSAMYLCASSLPGLSTDTQYFGPGTRLTVL.

This chain links TRBV11-3 with TRBJ2-3; maybe TRBD1 (5 bases). Germline lookup yields CDR1 SGHNT and CDR2 YENEEA. The CDR3 has 14 amino acids. V shed 3 bases and J shed 1 base, with 8 bases lying between them. This chain's CDR3 is CASSLGHRTDTQYF. CDR3 coding DNA: TGTGCCAGCAGCTTGGGGCATCGCACAGATACGCAGTATTTT.

This clonotype was seen a few times. The chain joins TRBV18 to TRBJ2-6; no reliable D call. The CDR3 spans 15 residues. Germline V gene sequence: CDR1 KGHSH, CDR2 LQKENI. Trimming took off 3 bases at V and 2 bases at J, with 8 bases between the two ends. The CDR3 DNA sequence: TGTGCCAGCTCACCGTCTCAGGCTGGGGCCAACGTCCTGACTTTC. The encoded protein is CASSPSQAGANVLTF.

In its sample, this clonotype was seen a few times. V is TRBV5-6 and J is TRBJ1-1, with a possible D match to TRBD1 (5 bases). V was pared by 4 bases and J by 8 bases, with 15 bases between. In germline, CDR1 is SGHDT, CDR2 YYEEEE. The CDR3 has 13 amino acids. The CDR3 DNA reads as TGTGCCAGCAGCGATGGCGAAGGGGAGGAAGCTTTCTTT. This translates into CASSDGEGEEAFF.

The chain uses TRBV9 and TRBJ2-5, with 9 bases that match TRBD1. Germline V lookup: CDR1 SGDLS, CDR2 YYNGEE. This CDR3 has 16 amino acids. V trimming: 0 bases; J trimming: 6 bases; junction bases outside the gene matches: 9. CDR3 in DNA: TGTGCCAGCAGCGTAGACCGGGACAGGGTCTTGAAGACCCAGTACTTC. It yields the protein CASSVDRDRVLKTQYF.

V and J are TRBV20-1 and TRBJ1-2; D is unresolved. The CDR3 loop spans 16 amino acids. The V gene lost 3 bases and the J gene lost 1 base, with 18 bases spanning the gap. Germline CDR1 is DFQATT and CDR2 is SNEGSKA (reference sequence). The CDR3 spells CSARPGDGPHNYGYTF. The CDR3 nucleotides read TGCAGTGCTAGGCCTGGTGATGGGCCTCATAACTATGGCTACACCTTC.

The CDR3 reads CASSGGQARSTEAFF. The CDR3 DNA reads as TGCGCCAGCAGCGGAGGCCAGGCCAGGAGCACTGAAGCTTTCTTT. This rearrangement joins TRBV5-1 to TRBJ1-1; D gene unclear. V was clipped by 4 bases and J by 4 bases, with 17 bases between them. The CDR3 is 15 residues long. Looked up from germline, CDR1 is SGHRS and CDR2 is YFSETQ.

This clonotype was seen many times. The rearrangement uses TRBV14 and TRBJ1-2; 9 bases align to TRBD1. CDR1 is SGHDN, CDR2 FVKESK, per germline. The CDR3 sequence is 14 residues long. V shed 6 bases and J 7 bases; nucleotides not matched to a gene: 9. The CDR3 nucleotides read TGTGCCAGCAGTCACGGACAGGGGAGAGGTGGCTACACCTTC. Translated, it gives CASSHGQGRGGYTF.

This clonotype occurred a few times. The chain is built from TRBV7-3 and TRBJ1-2; D remains ambiguous. V lost 2 bases to trimming and J lost 6 bases, with 10 bases between them. The CDR3 length is 13 residues. CDR1 SGHTA and CDR2 FQGTGA come from the germline V gene. Here the CDR3 reads CASSLEVGNGYTF. In nucleotides, the CDR3 is TGTGCCAGCAGCTTAGAAGTCGGTAATGGCTACACCTTC.

This clonotype has just a few counts. The rearrangement joins TRBV7-9 to TRBJ1-2; D possibly corresponds to TRBD1 (5 bases). The CDR3 runs 16 residues. V was shortened by 5 bases and J by 2 bases, with 18 bases between the two germline ends. Germline CDR1 is SEHNR and CDR2 is FQNEAQ (reference sequence). The chain's CDR3 is CASSEIPPGLNYGYTF. The DNA for the CDR3 is TGTGCCAGCAGCGAAATACCTCCGGGACTAAACTATGGCTACACCTTC.

This clonotype was seen once. This chain uses TRBV4-1 with TRBJ1-5; TRBD1 is a possible D gene (6 bases). The CDR3 has 14 amino acids. CDR1 is MGHRA and CDR2 is YSYEKL in the germline V gene. V gave up 4 bases and J gave up 3 bases, with 10 bases separating them. The CDR3 DNA follows: TGCGCCAGCAGCCGGACAGCAATCAATCAGCCCCAGCATTTT. Encoded protein: CASSRTAINQPQHF.

This clonotype has just a few counts. The chain combines TRBV3-1 with TRBJ1-2; D perhaps matches TRBD1 (6 bases). The CDR3 extends over 16 amino acids. Germline V lookup: CDR1 LGHDT, CDR2 YNNKEL (reference sequence). V was pared by 4 bases and J by 0 bases, with 15 bases between. The DNA for the CDR3 is TGTGCCAGCAGCCGCATCATGAGGGGGACTAACTATGGCTACACCTTC. The encoded protein is CASSRIMRGTNYGYTF.

The CDR3 spells CASSKVHPSAYNEQFF. The CDR3 nucleotides read TGTGCCAGCAGCAAAGTGCATCCCTCTGCCTACAATGAGCAGTTCTTC. The chain recombines TRBV21-1 with TRBJ2-1; the table's D call of TRBD2 was not tested on the DNA. TRBV21-1 is termed a pseudogene. CDR3 size: 16 residues.

This clonotype was observed a handful of times. V gene TRBV12-3 or TRBV12-4 combines with J gene TRBJ1-3, with 8 bases identical to TRBD1. The J segment lost 4 bases and the V segment lost 5 bases, leaving 7 bases of the junction unmatched. The CDR3 has 15 residues. The CDR3 sequence: CASSSWTGSGNTIYF. For the CDR3, the DNA is TGTGCCAGCAGTAGTTGGACAGGGTCCGGAAACACCATATATTTT.

The gene calls are TRBV19 and TRBJ1-4; D call uncertain. The CDR3 is 14 amino acids. Trimming pared 5 bases from V and 6 bases from J, leaving 13 bases between. CDR1 is LNHDA, CDR2 SQIVND, per germline (reference sequence). CDR3 sequence (DNA): TGTGCCAGTAGTTCATGGACCGACGATGAAAAACTGTTTTTT. Translating it yields CASSSWTDDEKLFF.

The chain links TRBV4-1 to TRBJ1-2; D remains ambiguous. The CDR3 extends over 15 amino acids. The V gene's germline CDR1 is MGHRA and CDR2 YSYEKL. Trimming shortened V by 0 bases and J by 5 bases, and 13 bases separated the two germline ends. CDR3 coding DNA: TGCGCCAGCAGCCAAGAAGACGGAGGCCCTTATGGCTACACCTTC. This codes for CASSQEDGGPYGYTF.

The chain combines TRBV6-5 with TRBJ1-5; D possibly corresponds to TRBD1 (6 bases). Germline CDR1 MNHEY, CDR2 SVGAGI. This CDR3 comprises 18 residues. V lost 2 bases and J lost 3, with 20 bases in between. In nucleotides, the CDR3 is TGTGCCAGCAGTTACAGGGGGAGAGGCCGGTTCGCCAATCAGCCCCAGCATTTT. Translating gives CASSYRGRGRFANQPQHF.

The chain recombines TRBV6-2 or TRBV6-3 with TRBJ1-6; maybe TRBD1 (6 bases). The CDR3 spans 17 residues. V lost 6 bases to trimming and J lost 6 bases, with 21 bases between them. Germline assignment: CDR1 MNHEY and CDR2 SVGEGT. The CDR3 DNA is TGTGCCAGCAGCCACGATCGGCGACAGGCCCCTAATTCACCCCTCCACTTT. As protein: CASSHDRRQAPNSPLHF.

This clonotype was observed at least ten times. The genes are TRBV12-3 or TRBV12-4 and TRBJ1-1; tentatively, D is TRBD1 (5 bases). V shed 3 bases and J shed 2 bases, with 10 bases lying between them. The CDR3 runs 14 residues. The CDR3 DNA is TGTGCCAGCAGTTTTCCAGGGTTAAACACTGAAGCTTTCTTT. Its protein is CASSFPGLNTEAFF.

A few counts support this clonotype. The rearrangement joins TRBV11-2 to TRBJ2-4, with D unclear. From germline, CDR1 is SGHAT and CDR2 FQNNGV. The CDR3 length is 14 residues. Trimming removed 3 bases at V and 0 bases at J, with 6 bases between. The CDR3 sequence is CASSLDLAKNIQYF. The DNA of the CDR3 is TGTGCCAGCAGCTTGGACCTAGCCAAAAACATTCAGTACTTC.

This clonotype has a single count. J is TRBJ2-1 and V is TRBV14; D is ambiguous. V was pared by 6 bases and J by 3 bases, with 18 bases between. The CDR3 extends over 16 amino acids. Germline assignment: CDR1 SGHDN and CDR2 FVKESK. The CDR3 sequence: CASSKRSPAYYNEQFF. The CDR3 DNA reads TGTGCCAGCAGTAAAAGGAGCCCAGCCTACTACAATGAGCAGTTCTTC.

This clonotype was seen ten or more times. V usage is TRBV12-3 or TRBV12-4 and J usage is TRBJ1-5; D is uncertain. V was shortened by 3 bases and J by 6 bases, with 21 bases between the two germline ends. The CDR3 is 17 amino acids. The DNA of the CDR3 is TGTGCCAGCAGTTTGGGCGATCCGGGAATTGCGGGTCAGCCCCAGCATTTT. This codes for CASSLGDPGIAGQPQHF.

This clonotype was found many times. The chain links TRBV6-1 to TRBJ2-3; weak D call: TRBD1 (6 bases). Trimming removed 6 bases at V and 8 bases at J, with 18 bases between. The CDR3 extends over 14 amino acids. The germline V gene has CDR1 MNHNS and CDR2 SASEGT. CDR3 loop: CASSAGAAQGTQYF. CDR3 bases: TGTGCCAGCAGCGCTGGGGCGGCACAGGGTACGCAGTATTTT.